This is a list of T cell receptor beta chains from one sample in a study of molecular identifiers for immune sequencing clone quantification. Each CDR3 protein gets one entry after TCRdb re-called the PCR reads with MiXCR. The table shows hundreds of thousands of distinct CDR3 sequences, with 20% occurring only once. The sequencing input was naive CD8+ T cells from blood, with Jurkat cell RNA spiked in. These receptors came from a human donor in good health. Some libraries in this study had Jurkat cell RNA spiked in. The CDR3 runs from the conserved cysteine through the conserved F or W.

>TRBV20-1|TRBJ2-5
CSARDRDRARETQYF
>TRBV9|TRBJ2-7
CASSRSGENEQYF
>TRBV7-9|TRBJ1-1
CASSPQAGPNTEAFF
>TRBV7-9|TRBJ1-1
CASSYGGGGAFF
>TRBV7-9|TRBJ2-7
CASTNPVSGTYEQYF
>TRBV12-5|TRBJ2-6
CASGFILRGASAGANVLTF
>TRBV7-2|TRBJ2-1
CASSSDTYNEQFF
>TRBV30|TRBJ1-1
CAWSVLSPPATEAFF
>TRBV27|TRBJ2-3
CASSSPMSPLAGGHVDTQYF
>TRBV7-3|TRBJ1-1
CASSTGQHTEAFF
>TRBV5-6|TRBJ2-3
CASSLWGTDTQYF
>TRBV7-9|TRBJ1-2
CASSSIDRGFGGYTF
>TRBV2|TRBJ2-3
CASSEVPVYRGDTQYF
>TRBV12-3/TRBV12-4|TRBJ2-7
CASGRDPGGPRHEQYF
>TRBV27|TRBJ1-6
CASSLTQADNSPLHF
>TRBV6-5|TRBJ1-6
CASSYSQDAPLHF
>TRBV12-3/TRBV12-4|TRBJ2-1
CASRPLGLDNEQFF
>TRBV7-9|TRBJ2-5
CASSYIAGAGETQYF
>TRBV4-1|TRBJ2-1
CASSQERRGIYNEQFF
>TRBV27|TRBJ2-3
CASSRASMVDTQYF
>TRBV7-8|TRBJ2-1
CASSLTSRSSNEQFF
>TRBV7-2|TRBJ1-5
CASSLDIRGYQPQHF
>TRBV6-6|TRBJ2-1
CASSKLAGVYNEQFF
>TRBV20-1|TRBJ2-7
CSAWDLISYEQYF
>TRBV12-5|TRBJ2-1
CASGLNAREVYNEQFF
>TRBV27|TRBJ2-5
CASSLFGTQYF
>TRBV5-1|TRBJ2-1
CASSLSSPEHNEQFF
>TRBV5-4|TRBJ2-5
CASSLKGEQETQYF
>TRBV27|TRBJ2-1
CASSLSHRLLTGVIKGPYNEQFF
>TRBV9|TRBJ2-5
CASSSQTFLGGRETQYF
>TRBV27|TRBJ2-7
CASSLTGGLSYEQYF
>TRBV28|TRBJ2-2
CASSLWVGGLNTGELFF
>TRBV5-1|TRBJ2-7
CASSLAGYSYEQYF
>TRBV7-2|TRBJ2-7
CASSFSSGETCEQYF
>TRBV28|TRBJ1-5
CASSWGTTNNQPQHF
>TRBV9|TRBJ2-2
CASSAPEGLQRYGELFF
>TRBV9|TRBJ2-3
CASSVAGVGDTQYF
>TRBV7-9|TRBJ2-5
CASSDRQGLRETQYF
>TRBV4-3|TRBJ2-1
CASSQERVPRNEQFF
>TRBV25-1|TRBJ2-7
CASSPGDTYEQYF
>TRBV5-1|TRBJ2-7
CASRVEGDVGYEQYF
>TRBV2|TRBJ2-3
CASSGRPITDTQYF
>TRBV30|TRBJ2-5
CAWKVQETQYF
>TRBV7-9|TRBJ2-7
CASSHSPSGAPYDEQYF
>TRBV2|TRBJ2-1
CARSTGTNYNEQFF